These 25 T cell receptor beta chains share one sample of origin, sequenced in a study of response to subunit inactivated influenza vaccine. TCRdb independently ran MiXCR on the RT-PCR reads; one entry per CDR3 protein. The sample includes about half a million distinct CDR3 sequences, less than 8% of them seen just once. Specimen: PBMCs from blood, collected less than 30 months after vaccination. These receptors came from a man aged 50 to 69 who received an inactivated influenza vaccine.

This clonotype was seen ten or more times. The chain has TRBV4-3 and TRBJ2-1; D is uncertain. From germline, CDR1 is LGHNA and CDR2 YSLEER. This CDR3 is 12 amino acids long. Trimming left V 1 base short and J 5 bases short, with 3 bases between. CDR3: CASSQVNNEQFF. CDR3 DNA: TGCGCCAGCAGCCAAGTAAACAATGAGCAGTTCTTC.

This CDR3 is CASSYFGLNEQFF. DNA for the CDR3: TGTGCCAGCAGTTACTTCGGGCTAAATGAGCAGTTCTTC. V is TRBV6-5 and J is TRBJ2-1; D is undetermined. The CDR3 extends over 13 amino acids. The V and J ends lost 1 base and 7 bases respectively, with 8 bases between them. Germline values: CDR1 MNHEY, CDR2 SVGAGI.

The chain's CDR3 is CSVAETGGKNIQYF. CDR3 coding DNA: TGCAGCGTTGCGGAGACAGGGGGCAAAAACATTCAGTACTTC. This chain connects TRBV29-1 to TRBJ2-4; 9 bases are a match to TRBD1. With V trimmed by 4 bases and J by 3 bases, 4 bases remained unmatched. The germline V gene has CDR1 SQVTM and CDR2 ANQGSEA. CDR3 length: 14 residues.

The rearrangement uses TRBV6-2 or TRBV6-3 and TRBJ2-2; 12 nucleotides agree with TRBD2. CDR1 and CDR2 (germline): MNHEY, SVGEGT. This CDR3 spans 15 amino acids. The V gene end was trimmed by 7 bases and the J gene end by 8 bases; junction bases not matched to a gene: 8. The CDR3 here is CASKATSGRAGELFF. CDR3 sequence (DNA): TGTGCCAGCAAGGCGACTAGCGGGAGAGCTGGGGAGCTGTTTTTT.

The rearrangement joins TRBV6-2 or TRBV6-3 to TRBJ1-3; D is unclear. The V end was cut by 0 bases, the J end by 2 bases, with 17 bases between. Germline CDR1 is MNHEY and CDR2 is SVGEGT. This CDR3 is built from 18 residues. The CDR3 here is CASSYSLTLGRPGNTIYF. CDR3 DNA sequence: TGTGCCAGCAGTTACTCGCTCACCCTCGGGCGGCCTGGAAACACCATATATTTT.

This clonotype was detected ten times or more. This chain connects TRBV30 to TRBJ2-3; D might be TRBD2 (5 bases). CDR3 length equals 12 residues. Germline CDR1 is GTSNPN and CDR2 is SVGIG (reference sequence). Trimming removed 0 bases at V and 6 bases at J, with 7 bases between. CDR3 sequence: CAWSVLGDTQYF. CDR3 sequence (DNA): TGTGCCTGGAGTGTACTAGGGGATACGCAGTATTTT.

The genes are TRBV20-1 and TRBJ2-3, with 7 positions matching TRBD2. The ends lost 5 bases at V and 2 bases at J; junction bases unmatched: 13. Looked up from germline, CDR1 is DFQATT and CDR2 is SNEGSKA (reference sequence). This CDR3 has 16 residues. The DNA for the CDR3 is TGCAGTGCTGATACACTAGCGAGCTACTCCACAGATACGCAGTATTTT. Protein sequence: CSADTLASYSTDTQYF.

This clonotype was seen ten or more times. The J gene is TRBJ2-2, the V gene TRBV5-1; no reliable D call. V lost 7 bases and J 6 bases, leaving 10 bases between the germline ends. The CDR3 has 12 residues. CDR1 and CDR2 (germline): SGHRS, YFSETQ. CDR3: CASWKIPGELFF. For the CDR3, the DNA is TGCGCCAGCTGGAAGATTCCCGGGGAGCTGTTTTTT.

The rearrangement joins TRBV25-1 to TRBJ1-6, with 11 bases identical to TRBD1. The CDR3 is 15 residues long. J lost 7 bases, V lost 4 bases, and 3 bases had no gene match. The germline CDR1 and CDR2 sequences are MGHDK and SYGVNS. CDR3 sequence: CASSGTGGRNSPLHF. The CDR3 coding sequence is TGTGCCAGCAGTGGGACAGGGGGCAGGAATTCACCCCTCCACTTT.

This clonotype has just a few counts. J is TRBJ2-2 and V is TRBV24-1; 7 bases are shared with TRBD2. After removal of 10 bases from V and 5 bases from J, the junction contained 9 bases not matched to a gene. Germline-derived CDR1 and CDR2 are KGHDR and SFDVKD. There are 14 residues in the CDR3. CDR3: CATSAGVGTGELFF. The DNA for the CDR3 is TGTGCCACTTCCGCGGGAGTCGGGACCGGGGAGCTGTTTTTT.

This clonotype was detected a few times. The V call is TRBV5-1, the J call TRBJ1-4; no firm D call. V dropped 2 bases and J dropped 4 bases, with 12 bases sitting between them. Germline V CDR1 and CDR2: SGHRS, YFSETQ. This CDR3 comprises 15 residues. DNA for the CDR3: TGCGCCAGCAGCTTCGGGAGCAGGAGTAATGAAAAACTGTTTTTT. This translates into CASSFGSRSNEKLFF.

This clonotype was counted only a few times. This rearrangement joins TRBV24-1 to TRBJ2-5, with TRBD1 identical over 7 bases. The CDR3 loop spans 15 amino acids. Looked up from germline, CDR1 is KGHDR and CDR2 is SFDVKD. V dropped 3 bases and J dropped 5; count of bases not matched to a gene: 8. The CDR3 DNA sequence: TGTGCCACCAGTGATAGACAGGGCGCTGAGGAGACCCAGTACTTC. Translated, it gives CATSDRQGAEETQYF.

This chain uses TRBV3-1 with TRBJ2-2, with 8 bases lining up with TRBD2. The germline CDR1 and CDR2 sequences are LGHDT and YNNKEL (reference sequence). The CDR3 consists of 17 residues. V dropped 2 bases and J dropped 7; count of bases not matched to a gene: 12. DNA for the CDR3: TGTGCCAGCAGCCAAAACCCGGGACTAGGTAGTCGCGGGGAGCTGTTTTTT. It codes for CASSQNPGLGSRGELFF.

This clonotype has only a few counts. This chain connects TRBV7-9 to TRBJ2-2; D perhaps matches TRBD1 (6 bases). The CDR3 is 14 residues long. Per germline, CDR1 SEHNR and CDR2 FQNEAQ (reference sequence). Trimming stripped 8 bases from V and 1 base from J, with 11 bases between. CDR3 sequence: CASGPTGNTGELFF. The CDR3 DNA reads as TGTGCCAGCGGCCCGACAGGGAACACCGGGGAGCTGTTTTTT.

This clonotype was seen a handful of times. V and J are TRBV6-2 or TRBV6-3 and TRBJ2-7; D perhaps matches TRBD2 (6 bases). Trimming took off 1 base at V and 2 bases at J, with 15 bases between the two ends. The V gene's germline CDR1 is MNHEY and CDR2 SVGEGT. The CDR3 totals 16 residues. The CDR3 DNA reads TGTGCCAGCAGTTACTTAGGGCTAGCGCCTACCTACGAGCAGTACTTC. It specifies CASSYLGLAPTYEQYF.

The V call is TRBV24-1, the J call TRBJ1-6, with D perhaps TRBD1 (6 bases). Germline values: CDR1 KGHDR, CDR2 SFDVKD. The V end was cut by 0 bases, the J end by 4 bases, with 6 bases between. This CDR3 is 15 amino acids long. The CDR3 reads CATSDLTGYNSPLHF. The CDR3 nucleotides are TGTGCCACCAGTGATTTGACAGGGTATAATTCACCCCTCCACTTT.

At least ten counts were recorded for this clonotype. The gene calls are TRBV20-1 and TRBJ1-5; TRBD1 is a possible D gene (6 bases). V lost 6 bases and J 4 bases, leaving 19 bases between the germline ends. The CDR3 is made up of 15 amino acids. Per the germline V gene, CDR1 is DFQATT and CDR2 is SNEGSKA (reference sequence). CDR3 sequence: CSAKASGTHNQPQHF. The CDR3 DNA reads TGCAGTGCCAAGGCTTCCGGGACACATAATCAGCCCCAGCATTTT.

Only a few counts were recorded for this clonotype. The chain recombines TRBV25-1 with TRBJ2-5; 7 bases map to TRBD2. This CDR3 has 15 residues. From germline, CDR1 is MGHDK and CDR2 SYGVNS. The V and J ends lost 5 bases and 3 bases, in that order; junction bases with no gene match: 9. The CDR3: CASSPLGGNEETQYF. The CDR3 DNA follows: TGTGCCAGCAGTCCCCTGGGAGGGAATGAAGAGACCCAGTACTTC.

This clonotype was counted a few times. CDR3 sequence reads: CASSQVGFGVVADTQYF. Here the CDR3 DNA reads TGTGCCAGCAGCCAGGTCGGGTTTGGAGTGGTGGCAGATACGCAGTATTTT. The rearrangement links TRBV3-1 to TRBJ2-3; the D is unclear. This CDR3 has 17 amino acids. The V end was cut by 3 bases, the J end by 4 bases, with 20 bases between. The germline V gene has CDR1 LGHDT and CDR2 YNNKEL (reference sequence).

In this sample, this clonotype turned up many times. The CDR3 is CASSPFTGKMNTEAFF. Written as DNA, the CDR3 is TGTGCCAGCAGCCCGTTCACTGGTAAGATGAACACTGAAGCTTTCTTT. This sequence joins TRBV7-8 and TRBJ1-1; no reliable D call. The V end was cut by 5 bases, the J end by 0 bases, with 16 bases between. Germline V CDR1 and CDR2: SGHVS, FQNEAQ. CDR3 length: 16 residues.

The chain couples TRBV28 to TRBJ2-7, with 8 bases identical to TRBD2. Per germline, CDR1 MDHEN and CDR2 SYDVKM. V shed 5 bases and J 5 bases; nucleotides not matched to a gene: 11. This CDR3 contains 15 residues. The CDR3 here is CASSPALAGSNEQYF. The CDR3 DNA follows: TGTGCCAGCAGTCCCGCCCTAGCGGGTTCTAACGAGCAGTACTTC.

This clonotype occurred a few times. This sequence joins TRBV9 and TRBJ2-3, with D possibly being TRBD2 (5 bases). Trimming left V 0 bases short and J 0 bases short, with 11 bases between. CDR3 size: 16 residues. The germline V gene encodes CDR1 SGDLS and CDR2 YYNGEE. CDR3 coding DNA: TGTGCCAGCAGCGTAGGTGCTAGCTGGAGCACAGATACGCAGTATTTT. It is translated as CASSVGASWSTDTQYF.

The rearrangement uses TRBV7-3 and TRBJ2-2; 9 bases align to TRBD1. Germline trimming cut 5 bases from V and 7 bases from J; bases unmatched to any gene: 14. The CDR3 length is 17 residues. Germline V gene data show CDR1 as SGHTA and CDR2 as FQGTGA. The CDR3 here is CASSRSVRDRDGGELFF. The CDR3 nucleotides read TGTGCCAGCAGCCGAAGTGTGAGGGACAGGGACGGCGGGGAGCTGTTTTTT. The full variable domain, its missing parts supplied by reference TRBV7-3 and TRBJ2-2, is GAGVSQTPSNKVTEKGKYVELRCDPISGHTALYWYRQSLGQGPEFLIYFQGTGAADDSGLPNDRFFAVRPEGSVSTLKIQRTERGDSAVYLCASSRSVRDRDGGELFFGEGSRLTVL.

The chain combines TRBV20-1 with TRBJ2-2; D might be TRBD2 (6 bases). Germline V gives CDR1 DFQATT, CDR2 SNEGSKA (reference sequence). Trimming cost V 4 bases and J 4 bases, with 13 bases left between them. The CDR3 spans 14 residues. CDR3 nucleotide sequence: TGCAGTGCTAAAGAACTAGCCCGCACCGGGGAGCTGTTTTTT. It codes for CSAKELARTGELFF.

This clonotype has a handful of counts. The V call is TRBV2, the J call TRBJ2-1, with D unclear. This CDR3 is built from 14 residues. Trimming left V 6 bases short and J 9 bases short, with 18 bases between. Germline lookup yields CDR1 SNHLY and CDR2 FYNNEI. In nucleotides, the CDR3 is TGTGCCAGCAGACTGGGTCCCTCGGGTACTGAGCAGTTCTTC. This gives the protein CASRLGPSGTEQFF. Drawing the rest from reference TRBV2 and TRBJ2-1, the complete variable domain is EPEVTQTPSHQVTQMGQEVILRCVPISNHLYFYWYRQILGQKVEFLVSFYNNEISEKSEIFDDQFSVERPDGSNFTLKIRSTKLEDSAMYFCASRLGPSGTEQFFGPGTRLTVL.